This T cell receptor (beta chain) was identified in a study of blood T cell repertoires in COVID-19. At the level of the study: Acute-phase and convalescent COVID-19 samples originated in the United States, Italy and Spain. In each case, the material was cDNA or gDNA derived from T cells, B-cell-depleted T cells, or PBMCs.

CDR1 is SGHRS and CDR2 is YFSETQ in the germline V gene. The CDR3 contains 14 residues. Trimming shortened V by 3 bases and J by 5 bases, and 15 bases separated the two germline ends. Authors' analysis steps: Amplifying reference gene primers gave estimates of nucleated cell counts. Libraries were prepared by immunoSEQ multiplex PCR; TCRdb keeps only in-frame clonotypes and omits some of them. That table furnishes V, J and clone size, whereas the DNA furnished D and trimming. There are approximately 140,000 clones in the sample; about 86% occur only once, and approximately 1.4% lies in the top ten. This TCR was sampled from a woman in her sixties with acute or convalescent COVID-19. This chain connects TRBV5-1 to TRBJ2-7; maybe TRBD1 (6 bases). The source material was peripheral blood. In nucleotides, the CDR3 is TGCGCCAGCAGCTCAAGGGAACAGGGCGACGAGCAGTACTTC. It yields the protein CASSSREQGDEQYF.